Shown below are 20 T cell receptor beta chains from a single sample sequenced in a study of response to subunit inactivated influenza vaccine. TCRdb fed the RT-PCR reads into MiXCR, producing one record per CDR3 protein. This sample has around 530,000 distinct CDR3 sequences, with about an eighth found just once. The specimen comprised PBMCs from blood, sampled on the day of vaccination. The receptors derive from a man aged 45 to 65 who received an inactivated influenza vaccine.

This clonotype has just a few counts. V and J are TRBV20-1 and TRBJ2-1, with 8 bases lining up with TRBD2. This CDR3 region has 17 residues. Germline V gives CDR1 DFQATT, CDR2 SNEGSKA (reference sequence). After removal of 0 bases from V and 2 bases from J, the junction contained 9 bases not matched to a gene. CDR3 protein: CSARDGRSGRPYNEQFF. As DNA, the CDR3 is TGCAGTGCTAGAGATGGGCGAAGCGGGAGACCCTACAATGAGCAGTTCTTC.

V is TRBV3-1 and J is TRBJ1-1; 9 nucleotides align to TRBD1. J lost 8 bases, V lost 2 bases, and 3 bases had no gene match. CDR1 and CDR2 from the germline V gene are LGHDT and YNNKEL (reference sequence). The CDR3 loop spans 13 amino acids. For the CDR3, the DNA is TGTGCCAGCAGCCAACTACAGGGGGCAGAAGCTTTCTTT. Protein sequence: CASSQLQGAEAFF.

This CDR3 reads CASSLDQFGEQFF. As DNA, the CDR3 is TGTGCCAGCAGCTTAGATCAGTTCGGTGAGCAGTTCTTC. This chain links TRBV11-3 with TRBJ2-1, with D hard to call. The CDR3 contains 13 residues. V was clipped by 0 bases and J by 9 bases, with 9 bases between them. Germline V gene data show CDR1 as SGHNT and CDR2 as YENEEA. Full variable domain (rest looked up from reference TRBV11-3 and TRBJ2-1): EAGVVQSPRYKIIEKKQPVAFWCNPISGHNTLYWYLQNLGQGPELLIRYENEEAVDDSQLPKDRFSAERLKGVDSTLKIQPAELGDSAVYLCASSLDQFGEQFFGPGTRLTVL.

The chain uses TRBV5-1 and TRBJ2-7; TRBD2 agrees at 13 bases. CDR1 and CDR2 (germline): SGHRS, YFSETQ. Trimming removed 0 bases from V and 2 bases from J; junction bases left unmatched: 5. This CDR3 has 17 amino acids. The CDR3 sequence: CASSLGTSGGRAYEQYF. In DNA, the CDR3 is TGCGCCAGCAGCTTGGGGACTAGCGGGGGTCGAGCCTACGAGCAGTACTTC.

This clonotype was seen more than once but under ten times. The chain combines TRBV15 with TRBJ2-5, with 8 bases matching TRBD1. The V gene end was trimmed by 0 bases and the J gene end by 7 bases; junction bases not matched to a gene: 7. Germline V gene sequence: CDR1 LNHNV, CDR2 YYDKDF (reference sequence). CDR3 size: 15 residues. CDR3 sequence (DNA): TGTGCCACCAGCAGAGATCGGGCCACAGGGGGGACCCAGTACTTC. It specifies CATSRDRATGGTQYF.

Many counts were recorded for this clonotype. The chain is built from TRBV6-1 and TRBJ2-2, with D tentatively TRBD1 (5 bases). Germline V gene sequence: CDR1 MNHNS, CDR2 SASEGT. The CDR3 contains 13 residues. V was trimmed by 6 bases and J by 4 bases, leaving 9 bases between them. CDR3 in DNA: TGTGCCAGCAGCACCAGGGTCACCGGGGAGCTGTTTTTT. Amino acid sequence: CASSTRVTGELFF.

This clonotype was observed a few times. The gene calls are TRBV11-1 and TRBJ2-6; 11 positions agree with TRBD1. J gave up 3 bases and V 2 bases, and 6 bases lay outside the gene matches. The CDR3 sequence is 18 residues long. CDR1 is SGHAT and CDR2 is FQDESV in the germline V gene (reference sequence). CDR3: CASSLFGQGARGANVLTF. The CDR3 DNA reads as TGTGCCAGCAGCTTATTTGGACAGGGGGCGCGTGGGGCCAACGTCCTGACTTTC.

The chain uses TRBV20-1 and TRBJ2-3; a weak D match, TRBD1 (5 bases). Trimming shortened V by 3 bases and J by 7 bases, and 11 bases separated the two germline ends. Germline CDR1 and CDR2: DFQATT and SNEGSKA (reference sequence). The CDR3 runs 12 residues. This CDR3 reads CSARPGLNTQYF. The CDR3 DNA follows: TGCAGTGCTAGGCCAGGGCTTAATACGCAGTATTTT.

This clonotype turned up a few times. The chain has TRBV6-1 and TRBJ2-2; D may be TRBD1 (5 bases). The CDR3 loop spans 14 amino acids. Germline-derived CDR1 and CDR2 are MNHNS and SASEGT. V was cut by 10 bases and J by 0 bases, with 12 bases left in between. Here the CDR3 DNA reads TGTGCCACCCAGGGTAGATCGAACACCGGGGAGCTGTTTTTT. As protein: CATQGRSNTGELFF.

V gene TRBV4-3 combines with J gene TRBJ2-1; D may correspond to TRBD1 or TRBD2 (5 bases each). Trimming stripped 4 bases from V and 2 bases from J, with 12 bases between. The CDR3 runs to 15 residues. CDR1 and CDR2 (germline): LGHNA, YSLEER. CDR3 protein: CASSPQPGPYNEQFF. CDR3 bases: TGCGCCAGCAGCCCCCAACCGGGGCCCTACAATGAGCAGTTCTTC.

Ten or more counts support this clonotype. The chain has TRBV29-1 and TRBJ2-1, with D perhaps matching TRBD1 or TRBD2 (6 bases each). V lost 1 base and J 4 bases, leaving 14 bases between the germline ends. The CDR3 length is 15 residues. Per germline, CDR1 SQVTM and CDR2 ANQGSEA. The chain's CDR3 is CSVEGGAGPYNEQFF. In DNA, the CDR3 is TGCAGCGTTGAAGGGGGGGCAGGTCCATACAATGAGCAGTTCTTC.

This clonotype was detected only a few times. The V and J genes are TRBV12-3 or TRBV12-4 and TRBJ1-5, with no clear D. V was clipped by 2 bases and J by 7 bases, with 12 bases between them. This CDR3 is built from 14 residues. The DNA of the CDR3 is TGTGCCAGCAGTTTAAAAAGAGATCACCAGCCCCAGCATTTT. It translates to CASSLKRDHQPQHF.

The chain has TRBV29-1 and TRBJ2-1; the match to TRBD1 covers 10 bases. The CDR3 is 17 residues long. J gave up 8 bases and V 2 bases, and 15 bases lay outside the gene matches. Germline values: CDR1 SQVTM, CDR2 ANQGSEA. The CDR3: CSVETRQGALIIDEQFF. The CDR3, as DNA: TGCAGCGTTGAAACCAGACAGGGGGCTCTGATAATCGATGAGCAGTTCTTC.

This clonotype was counted ten times or more. The chain uses TRBV7-8 and TRBJ2-3; D not resolved. The germline V gene has CDR1 SGHVS and CDR2 FQNEAQ. V was pared by 2 bases and J by 1 base, with 13 bases between. This CDR3 has 16 residues. The CDR3 region is CASSLPPVVRTDTQYF. CDR3 DNA: TGTGCCAGCAGCTTACCTCCCGTGGTACGCACAGATACGCAGTATTTT.

This sequence joins TRBV6-1 and TRBJ2-1, with D tentatively TRBD1 or TRBD2 (5 bases each). CDR1 and CDR2 from the germline V gene are MNHNS and SASEGT. There are 15 residues in the CDR3. The V gene lost 2 bases and the J gene lost 0 bases, with 8 bases spanning the gap. The DNA of the CDR3 is TGTGCCAGCAGTGAACTTGGGGGCTCCTACAATGAGCAGTTCTTC. It encodes CASSELGGSYNEQFF.

This clonotype has just a few counts. V is TRBV28 and J is TRBJ2-5, with 7 bases matching TRBD1. The CDR3 spans 12 residues. Trimming at V came to 5 bases and at J to 10 bases, leaving 7 bases not matched to a gene. The germline V gene has CDR1 MDHEN and CDR2 SYDVKM. The CDR3 is CASSTGEMGQYF. CDR3 DNA sequence: TGTGCCAGCAGTACAGGGGAGATGGGCCAGTACTTC. Full variable domain (remainder filled in from reference TRBV28 and TRBJ2-5): DVKVTQSSRYLVKRTGEKVFLECVQDMDHENMFWYRQDPGLGLRLIYFSYDVKMKEKGDIPEGYSVSREKKERFSLILESASTNQTSMYLCASSTGEMGQYFGPGTRLLVL.

This chain uses TRBV5-1 with TRBJ1-4; no reliable D call. V lost 3 bases, J lost 3 bases, and 9 bases lay in between. The germline gives CDR1 SGHRS, CDR2 YFSETQ. This CDR3 is 14 amino acids long. The CDR3 loop reads CASSSSGANEKLFF. For the CDR3, the DNA is TGCGCCAGCAGCTCGAGTGGGGCTAATGAAAAACTGTTTTTT.

The chain has TRBV12-3 or TRBV12-4 and TRBJ1-5; D gene uncertain. V gave up 5 bases and J gave up 3 bases, with 8 bases separating them. The CDR3 sequence is 13 residues long. The CDR3 nucleotides read TGTGCCAGCAGTCTGGGTATCAATCAGCCCCAGCATTTT. Its protein product is CASSLGINQPQHF.

This clonotype was counted ten times or more. V and J are TRBV20-1 and TRBJ2-1, with 9 bases fitting TRBD2. This CDR3 is 15 amino acids long. Germline CDR1 and CDR2: DFQATT and SNEGSKA (reference sequence). The J segment lost 8 bases and the V segment lost 4 bases, leaving 12 bases of the junction unmatched. The CDR3 nucleotides read TGCAGTGCTAACCAGGTAGCGGGAGTGATTGATGAGCAGTTCTTC. This gives the protein CSANQVAGVIDEQFF.

This clonotype has ten or more counts. The chain joins TRBV6-2 or TRBV6-3 to TRBJ2-1; D might be TRBD1 (6 bases). CDR3 length: 15 amino acids. Germline V gene sequence: CDR1 MNHEY, CDR2 SVGEGT. The V end lost 7 bases, the J end lost 8 bases, and 21 bases lay between the germline ends. The CDR3 loop reads CASITRDHKGDEQFF. DNA for the CDR3: TGTGCCAGCATCACCCGGGATCATAAGGGGGATGAGCAGTTCTTC.